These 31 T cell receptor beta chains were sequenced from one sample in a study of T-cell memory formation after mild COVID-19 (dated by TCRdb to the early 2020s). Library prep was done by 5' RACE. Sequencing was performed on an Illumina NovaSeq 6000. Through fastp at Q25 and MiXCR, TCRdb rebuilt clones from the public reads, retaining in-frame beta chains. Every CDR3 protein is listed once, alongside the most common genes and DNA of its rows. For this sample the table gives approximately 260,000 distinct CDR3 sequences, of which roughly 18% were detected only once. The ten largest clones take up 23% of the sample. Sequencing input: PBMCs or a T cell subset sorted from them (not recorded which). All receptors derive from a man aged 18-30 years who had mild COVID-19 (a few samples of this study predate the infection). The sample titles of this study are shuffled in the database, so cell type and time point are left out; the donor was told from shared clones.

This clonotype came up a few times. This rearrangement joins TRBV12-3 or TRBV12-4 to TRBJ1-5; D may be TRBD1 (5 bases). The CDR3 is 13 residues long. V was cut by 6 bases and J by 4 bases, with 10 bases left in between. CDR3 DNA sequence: TGTGCCAGCAGCCCGACAGATAATCAGCCCCAGCATTTT. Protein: CASSPTDNQPQHF.

The DNA for the CDR3 is TGTGCCAGCAGCTCCGACAGGGCGACCACTAACTATGGCTACACCTTC. Translating it yields CASSSDRATTNYGYTF. The chain has TRBV7-2 and TRBJ1-2; 7 bases map to TRBD1. Trimming cost V 4 bases and J 0 bases; bases outside gene matches: 8. The V gene's germline CDR1 is SGHTA and CDR2 FQGNSA. CDR3 length equals 16 residues.

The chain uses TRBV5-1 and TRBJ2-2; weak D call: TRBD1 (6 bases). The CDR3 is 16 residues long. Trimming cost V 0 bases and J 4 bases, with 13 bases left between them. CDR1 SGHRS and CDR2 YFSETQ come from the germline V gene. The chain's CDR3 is CASSLALGTITGELFF. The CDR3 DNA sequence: TGCGCCAGCAGCTTGGCCTTAGGGACAATCACCGGGGAGCTGTTTTTT.

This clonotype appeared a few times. CDR3 residues: CSARAGQGNYGYTF. As DNA, the CDR3 is TGCAGTGCTAGGGCAGGACAGGGGAACTATGGCTACACCTTC. The chain has TRBV20-1 and TRBJ1-2; the match to TRBD1 covers 9 bases. CDR1 and CDR2 (germline): DFQATT, SNEGSKA (reference sequence). The CDR3 covers 14 residues. Trimming removed 3 bases from V and 2 bases from J; junction bases left unmatched: 4.

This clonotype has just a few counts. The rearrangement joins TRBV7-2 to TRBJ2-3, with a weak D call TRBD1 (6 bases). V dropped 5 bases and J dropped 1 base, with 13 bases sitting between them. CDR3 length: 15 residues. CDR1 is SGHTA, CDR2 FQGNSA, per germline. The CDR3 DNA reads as TGTGCCAGCAGCCCCTGGGCAGGGGGCACAGATACGCAGTATTTT. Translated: CASSPWAGGTDTQYF.

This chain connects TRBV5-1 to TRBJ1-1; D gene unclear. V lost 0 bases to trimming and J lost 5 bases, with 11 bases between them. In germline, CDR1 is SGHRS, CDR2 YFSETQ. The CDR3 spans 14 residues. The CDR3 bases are TGCGCCAGCAGCTTGGAGGCTGCGCGGACTGAAGCTTTCTTT. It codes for CASSLEAARTEAFF.

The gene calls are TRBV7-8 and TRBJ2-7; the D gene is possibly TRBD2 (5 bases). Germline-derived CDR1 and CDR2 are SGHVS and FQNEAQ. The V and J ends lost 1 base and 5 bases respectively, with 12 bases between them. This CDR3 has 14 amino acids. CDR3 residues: CASSLVWRSDEQYV. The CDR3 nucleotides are TGTGCCAGCAGCTTAGTTTGGAGGAGCGACGAGCAGTACGTC.

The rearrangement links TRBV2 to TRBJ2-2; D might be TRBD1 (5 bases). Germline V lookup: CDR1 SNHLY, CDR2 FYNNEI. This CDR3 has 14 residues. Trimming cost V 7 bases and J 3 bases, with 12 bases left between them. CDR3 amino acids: CASKAGPYTGELFF. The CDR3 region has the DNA TGTGCCAGCAAGGCAGGGCCCTACACCGGGGAGCTGTTTTTT. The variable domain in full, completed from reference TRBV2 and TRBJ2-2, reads EPEVTQTPSHQVTQMGQEVILRCVPISNHLYFYWYRQILGQKVEFLVSFYNNEISEKSEIFDDQFSVERPDGSNFTLKIRSTKLEDSAMYFCASKAGPYTGELFFGEGSRLTVL.

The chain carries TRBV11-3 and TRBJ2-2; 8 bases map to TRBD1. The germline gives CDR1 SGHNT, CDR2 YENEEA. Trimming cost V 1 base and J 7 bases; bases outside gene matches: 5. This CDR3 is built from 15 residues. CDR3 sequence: CASSLGRGRDGELFF. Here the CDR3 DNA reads TGTGCCAGCAGCTTAGGCAGGGGGCGCGACGGGGAGCTGTTTTTT.

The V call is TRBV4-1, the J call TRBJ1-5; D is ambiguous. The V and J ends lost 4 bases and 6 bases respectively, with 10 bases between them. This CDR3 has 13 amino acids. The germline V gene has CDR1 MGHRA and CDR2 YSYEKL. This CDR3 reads CASSPPLAQPQHF. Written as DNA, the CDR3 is TGCGCCAGCAGCCCGCCCCTGGCTCAGCCCCAGCATTTT.

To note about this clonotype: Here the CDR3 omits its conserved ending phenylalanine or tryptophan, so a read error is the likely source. The CDR3 DNA is TGTGCCACCAGCAGAGATCCGACGCACGAGCAGTACTTA. This sequence encodes CATSRDPTHEQYL. J is TRBJ2-7 and V is TRBV15; D unclear. This CDR3 is built from 13 residues. CDR1 and CDR2 (germline): LNHNV, YYDKDF (reference sequence). The V end lost 0 bases, the J end lost 5 bases, and 8 bases lay between the germline ends.

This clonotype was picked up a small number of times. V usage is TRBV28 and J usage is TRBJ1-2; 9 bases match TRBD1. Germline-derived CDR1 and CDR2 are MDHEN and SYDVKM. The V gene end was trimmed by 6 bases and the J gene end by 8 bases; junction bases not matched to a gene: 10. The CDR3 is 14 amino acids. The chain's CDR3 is CASRESTGGLGYTF. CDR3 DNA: TGTGCCAGCAGGGAATCAACAGGGGGCTTAGGCTACACCTTC.

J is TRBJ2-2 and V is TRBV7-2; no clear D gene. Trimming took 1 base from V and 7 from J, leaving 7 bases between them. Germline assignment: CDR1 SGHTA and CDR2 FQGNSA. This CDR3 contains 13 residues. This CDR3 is CASSLDRRGELFF. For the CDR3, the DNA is TGTGCCAGCAGCTTAGATCGGCGCGGGGAGCTGTTTTTT.

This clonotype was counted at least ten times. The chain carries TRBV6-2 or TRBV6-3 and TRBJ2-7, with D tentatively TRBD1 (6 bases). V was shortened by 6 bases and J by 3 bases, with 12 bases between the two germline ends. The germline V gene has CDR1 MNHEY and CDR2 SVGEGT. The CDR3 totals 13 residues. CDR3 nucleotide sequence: TGTGCCAGCAGCTTAACAGGGAGCTACGAGCAGTACGTC. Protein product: CASSLTGSYEQYV.

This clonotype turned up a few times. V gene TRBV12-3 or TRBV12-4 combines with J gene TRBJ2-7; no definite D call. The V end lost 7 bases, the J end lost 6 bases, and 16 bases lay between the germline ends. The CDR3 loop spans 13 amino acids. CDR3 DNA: TGTGCCAGCAATCTTGGTAGGGTAGGCGAGCAGTACTTC. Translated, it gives CASNLGRVGEQYF.

The DNA of the CDR3 is TGTGCCAGCAATAGCGGGGGTCGGGAGACCCAGTACTTC. It encodes CASNSGGRETQYF. This rearrangement joins TRBV10-3 to TRBJ2-5, with 9 bases fitting TRBD2. The CDR3 sequence is 13 residues long. V lost 10 bases and J lost 5; bases outside the gene matches: 8. Germline CDR1 ENHRY, CDR2 SYGVKD.

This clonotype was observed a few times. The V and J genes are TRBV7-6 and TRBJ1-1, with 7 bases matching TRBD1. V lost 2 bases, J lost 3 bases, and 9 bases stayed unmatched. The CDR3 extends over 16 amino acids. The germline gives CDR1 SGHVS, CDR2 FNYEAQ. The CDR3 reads CASSLSAAGGDTEAFF. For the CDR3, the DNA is TGTGCCAGCAGCTTAAGTGCCGCAGGGGGGGACACTGAAGCTTTCTTT.

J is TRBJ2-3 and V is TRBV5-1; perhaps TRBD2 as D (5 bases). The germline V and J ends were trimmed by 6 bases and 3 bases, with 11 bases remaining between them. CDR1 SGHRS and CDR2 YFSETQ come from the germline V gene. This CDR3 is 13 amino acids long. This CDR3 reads CASTSTGTDTQYF. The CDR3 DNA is TGCGCCAGCACATCAACGGGAACAGATACGCAGTATTTT.

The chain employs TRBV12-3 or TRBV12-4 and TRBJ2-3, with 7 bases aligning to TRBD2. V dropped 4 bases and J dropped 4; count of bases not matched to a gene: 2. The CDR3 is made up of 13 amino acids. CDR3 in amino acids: CASSWTSSDTQYF. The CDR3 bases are TGTGCCAGCAGTTGGACTAGTTCAGATACGCAGTATTTT.

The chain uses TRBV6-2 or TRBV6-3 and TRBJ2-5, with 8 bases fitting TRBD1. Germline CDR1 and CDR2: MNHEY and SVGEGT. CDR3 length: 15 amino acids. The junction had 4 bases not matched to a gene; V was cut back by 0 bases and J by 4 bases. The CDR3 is CASSYSGTGGETQYF. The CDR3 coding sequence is TGTGCCAGCAGTTACTCGGGGACAGGAGGAGAGACCCAGTACTTC.

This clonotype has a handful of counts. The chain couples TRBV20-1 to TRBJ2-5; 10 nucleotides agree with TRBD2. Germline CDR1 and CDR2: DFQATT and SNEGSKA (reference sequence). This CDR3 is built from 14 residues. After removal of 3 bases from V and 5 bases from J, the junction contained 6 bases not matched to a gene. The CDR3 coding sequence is TGCAGTGCTAGCCCTAGCGGGGGCTGGGAGACCCAGTACTTC. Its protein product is CSASPSGGWETQYF.

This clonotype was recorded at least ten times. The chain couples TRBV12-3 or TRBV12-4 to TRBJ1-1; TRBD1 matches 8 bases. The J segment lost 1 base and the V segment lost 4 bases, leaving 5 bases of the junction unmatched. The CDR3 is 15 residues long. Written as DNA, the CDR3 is TGTGCCAGCAGTTCGCAGGGGGCCGGGAACACTGAAGCTTTCTTT. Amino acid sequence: CASSSQGAGNTEAFF.

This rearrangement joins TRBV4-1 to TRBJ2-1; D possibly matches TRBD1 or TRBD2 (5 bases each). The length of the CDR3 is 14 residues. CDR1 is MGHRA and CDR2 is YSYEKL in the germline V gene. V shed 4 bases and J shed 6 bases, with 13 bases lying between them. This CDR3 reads CASSRGTNPNEQFF. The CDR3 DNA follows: TGCGCCAGCAGCCGTGGGACGAATCCCAATGAGCAGTTCTTC.

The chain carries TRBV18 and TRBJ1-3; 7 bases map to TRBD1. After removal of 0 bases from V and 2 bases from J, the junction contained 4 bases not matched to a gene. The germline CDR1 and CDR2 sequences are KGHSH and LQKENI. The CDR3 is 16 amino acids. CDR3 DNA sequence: TGTGCCAGCTCACCACCGGGACAGCGTGCTGGAAACACCATATATTTT. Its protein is CASSPPGQRAGNTIYF.

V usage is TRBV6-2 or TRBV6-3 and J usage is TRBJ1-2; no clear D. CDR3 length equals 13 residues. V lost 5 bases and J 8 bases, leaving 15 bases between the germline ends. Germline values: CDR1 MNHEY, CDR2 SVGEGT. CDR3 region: CASSQRRAIGYTF. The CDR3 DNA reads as TGTGCCAGCAGTCAACGAAGGGCAATCGGCTACACCTTC.

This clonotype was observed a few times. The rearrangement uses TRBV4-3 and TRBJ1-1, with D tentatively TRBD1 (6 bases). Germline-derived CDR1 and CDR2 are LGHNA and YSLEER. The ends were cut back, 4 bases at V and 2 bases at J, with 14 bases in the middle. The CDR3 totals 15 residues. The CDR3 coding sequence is TGCGCCAGCAGCCGATCACACAGGGTTAACACTGAAGCTTTCTTT. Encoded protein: CASSRSHRVNTEAFF.

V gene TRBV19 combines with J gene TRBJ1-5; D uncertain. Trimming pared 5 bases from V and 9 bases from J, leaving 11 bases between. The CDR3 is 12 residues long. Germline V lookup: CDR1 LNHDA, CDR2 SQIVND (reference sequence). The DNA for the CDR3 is TGTGCCAGTAGTCCGATTAACGGGCCCCAGCATTTT. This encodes CASSPINGPQHF.

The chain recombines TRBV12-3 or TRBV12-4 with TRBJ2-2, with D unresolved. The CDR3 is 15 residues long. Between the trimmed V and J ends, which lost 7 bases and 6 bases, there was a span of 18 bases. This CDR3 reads CASTQSLGSSGELFF. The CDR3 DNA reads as TGTGCCAGCACCCAAAGTTTGGGTTCTTCCGGGGAGCTGTTTTTT.

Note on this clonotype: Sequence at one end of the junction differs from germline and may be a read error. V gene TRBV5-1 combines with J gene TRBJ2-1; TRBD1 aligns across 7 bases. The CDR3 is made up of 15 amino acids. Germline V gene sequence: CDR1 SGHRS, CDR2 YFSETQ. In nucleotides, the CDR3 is TGCGCCAGCAGCTTAATGGGACAGCTATACAATGAGCAGTTATTC. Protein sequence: CASSLMGQLYNEQLF.

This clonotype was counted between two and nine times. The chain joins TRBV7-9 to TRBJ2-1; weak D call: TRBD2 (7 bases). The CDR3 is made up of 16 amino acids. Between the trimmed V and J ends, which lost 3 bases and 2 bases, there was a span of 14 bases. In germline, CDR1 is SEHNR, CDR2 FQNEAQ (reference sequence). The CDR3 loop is CASSFGGAGPYNEQFF. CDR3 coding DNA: TGTGCCAGCAGCTTTGGGGGGGCAGGGCCCTACAATGAGCAGTTCTTC.

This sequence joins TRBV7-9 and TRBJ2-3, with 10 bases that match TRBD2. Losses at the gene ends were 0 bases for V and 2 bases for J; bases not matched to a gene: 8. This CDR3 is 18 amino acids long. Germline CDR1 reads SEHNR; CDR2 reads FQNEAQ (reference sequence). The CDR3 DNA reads TGTGCCAGCAGCTTAGCATTAACTAGCGGGGAACACACAGATACGCAGTATTTT. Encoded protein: CASSLALTSGEHTDTQYF.